The 20 T cell receptor beta chains below come from one sample, sequenced in a study of CD8 T cells in ankylosing spondylitis. TCRdb independently ran MiXCR on the 5' RACE reads; one entry per CDR3 protein. In the table there are a few hundred thousand distinct CDR3 sequences, about 10% of which are singletons. The sequenced sample consisted of blood, either unsorted or a sorted T cell fraction (not recorded which). These TCRs come from a male donor with ankylosing spondylitis or in good health (not recorded which).

This clonotype was found many times. This chain links TRBV28 with TRBJ2-7; a weak D match, TRBD1 (6 bases). Germline V gene lookup returns CDR1 MDHEN and CDR2 SYDVKM. The CDR3 consists of 14 residues. The V and J ends lost 6 bases and 6 bases respectively, with 18 bases between them. CDR3 nucleotides: TGTGCCAGCAGCCAGACAGGCCCCAGGGTCGAGCAGTACTTC. It yields the protein CASSQTGPRVEQYF.

This clonotype was observed a handful of times. The chain employs TRBV7-9 and TRBJ2-3; D tentatively reads TRBD1 or TRBD2 (5 bases each). Germline CDR1 and CDR2: SEHNR and FQNEAQ (reference sequence). The CDR3 consists of 16 residues. V was cut by 5 bases and J by 0 bases, with 15 bases left in between. CDR3 in DNA: TGTGCCAGCAGCCTTGGGACGGGGATTAGCACAGATACGCAGTATTTT. This encodes CASSLGTGISTDTQYF.

This clonotype was picked up many times. The rearrangement links TRBV12-3 or TRBV12-4 to TRBJ2-3, with 10 bases that match TRBD1. CDR3 size: 14 residues. V shed 6 bases, J shed 2 bases, and the junction held 2 bases outside the gene matches. The CDR3 loop is CASRRQGATDTQYF. In DNA form, the CDR3 reads TGTGCCAGCAGGAGACAGGGGGCCACAGATACGCAGTATTTT.

This clonotype was detected ten times or more. This chain uses TRBV9 with TRBJ2-3; no clear D. CDR1 is SGDLS and CDR2 is YYNGEE in the germline V gene. V gave up 4 bases and J gave up 10 bases, with 16 bases separating them. The CDR3 contains 13 residues. The CDR3 region has the DNA TGTGCCAGCAGCCCCAGGCTTGGGGTTGCGCAGTATTTT. It codes for CASSPRLGVAQYF.

The table lists this clonotype with many counts. This sequence joins TRBV6-5 and TRBJ2-3; D call uncertain. This CDR3 contains 14 residues. V lost 1 base to trimming and J lost 1 base, with 6 bases between them. Germline-derived CDR1 and CDR2 are MNHEY and SVGAGI. In DNA form, the CDR3 reads TGTGCCAGCAGTTACTTTCAGGGCACAGATACGCAGTATTTT. Translation: CASSYFQGTDTQYF.

The sample holds many counts of this clonotype. The CDR3 protein is CASSLAPGTDIQYF. CDR3 in DNA: TGCGCCAGCAGCTTGGCCCCAGGGACGGACATTCAGTACTTC. This chain connects TRBV5-1 to TRBJ2-4, with D perhaps being TRBD1 or TRBD2 (5 bases each). Germline V gene data show CDR1 as SGHRS and CDR2 as YFSETQ. Trimming shortened V by 0 bases and J by 8 bases, and 12 bases separated the two germline ends. The CDR3 sequence is 14 residues long.

This clonotype has more than one count but fewer than ten. This rearrangement joins TRBV3-1 to TRBJ1-4; 7 positions match TRBD1. The V and J ends lost 3 bases and 8 bases, in that order; junction bases with no gene match: 18. The CDR3 is made up of 18 amino acids. Germline-derived CDR1 and CDR2 are LGHDT and YNNKEL (reference sequence). The CDR3 region is CASSHTTKAHRGREKLFF. In nucleotides, the CDR3 is TGTGCCAGCAGCCATACCACGAAAGCCCACAGGGGACGGGAAAAACTGTTTTTT.

The chain couples TRBV9 to TRBJ1-4; D not certain. Germline V CDR1 and CDR2: SGDLS, YYNGEE. The CDR3 sequence is 14 residues long. Trimming pared 1 base from V and 7 bases from J, leaving 11 bases between. Here the CDR3 reads CASSVSLRGEKLFF. CDR3 DNA: TGTGCCAGCAGCGTAAGTCTCCGGGGTGAAAAACTGTTTTTT. Drawing the rest from reference TRBV9 and TRBJ1-4, the complete variable domain is DSGVTQTPKHLITATGQRVTLRCSPRSGDLSVYWYQQSLDQGLQFLIQYYNGEERAKGNILERFSAQQFPDLHSELNLSSLELGDSALYFCASSVSLRGEKLFFGSGTQLSVL.

This clonotype was observed at least ten times. The V call is TRBV4-1, the J call TRBJ1-5, with D possibly matching TRBD1 (6 bases). CDR1 is MGHRA, CDR2 YSYEKL, per germline. Deletions cut 3 bases from V and 5 bases from J, with 17 bases between. The CDR3 loop spans 16 amino acids. CDR3 in amino acids: CASSHRLQGRDQPQHF. Written as DNA, the CDR3 is TGCGCCAGCAGCCACCGTTTACAGGGAAGGGATCAGCCCCAGCATTTT.

At least ten counts were recorded for this clonotype. The V gene is TRBV20-1, the J gene TRBJ2-3; 13 bases agree with TRBD2. The germline gives CDR1 DFQATT, CDR2 SNEGSKA (reference sequence). The CDR3 is made up of 15 amino acids. V lost 7 bases, J lost 3 bases, and 7 bases stayed unmatched. CDR3 loop: CSGERGLAGTDTQYF. The CDR3 nucleotides read TGCAGTGGTGAGAGGGGACTAGCGGGGACAGATACGCAGTATTTT.

This chain links TRBV21-1 with TRBJ1-2; the listed D gene, TRBD1, was not tested against the DNA. TRBV21-1 is marked as a pseudogene. CDR3 size: 14 residues. The CDR3 region is CASSASGQGHGYTF. The CDR3 DNA reads as TGTGCCAGCAGCGCCTCGGGACAGGGGCATGGCTACACCTTC.

This clonotype turned up a few times. V and J are TRBV28 and TRBJ1-1; 7 bases fit TRBD1. J gave up 2 bases and V 6 bases, and 6 bases lay outside the gene matches. The V gene's germline CDR1 is MDHEN and CDR2 SYDVKM. The CDR3 covers 14 residues. The CDR3 here is CASRDRDPNTEAFF. CDR3 sequence (DNA): TGTGCCAGCAGAGACAGGGACCCAAACACTGAAGCTTTCTTT.

The V call is TRBV7-8, the J call TRBJ2-3, with 8 bases matching TRBD2. The CDR3 is 16 residues long. V was pared by 5 bases and J by 2 bases, with 9 bases of the junction left unmatched. The V gene's germline CDR1 is SGHVS and CDR2 FQNEAQ. The CDR3 spells CASSPRGTRVTDTQYF. CDR3 coding DNA: TGTGCCAGCAGCCCCCGGGGGACTAGGGTCACAGATACGCAGTATTTT. The variable domain in full, with the rest retrieved from reference TRBV7-8 and TRBJ2-3, is GAGVSQSPRYKVAKRGQDVALRCDPISGHVSLFWYQQALGQGPEFLTYFQNEAQLDKSGLPSDRFFAERPEGSVSTLKIQRTQQEDSAVYLCASSPRGTRVTDTQYFGPGTRLTVL.

This clonotype was counted ten times or more. The chain recombines TRBV12-3 or TRBV12-4 with TRBJ1-1, with 8 positions matching TRBD1. CDR3 length: 17 amino acids. V was pared by 3 bases and J by 0 bases, with 9 bases of the junction left unmatched. Here the CDR3 reads CASSLVQGAKMNTEAFF. The CDR3 region has the DNA TGTGCCAGCAGTTTGGTTCAGGGGGCAAAGATGAACACTGAAGCTTTCTTT.

Many counts were recorded for this clonotype. The chain employs TRBV28 and TRBJ1-1, with 10 bases aligning to TRBD1. Trimming at V came to 6 bases and at J to 6 bases, leaving 10 bases not matched to a gene. In germline, CDR1 is MDHEN, CDR2 SYDVKM. CDR3 size: 15 residues. The CDR3 loop reads CASSQGQGNVAEAFF. CDR3 DNA: TGTGCCAGCAGCCAGGGACAGGGGAATGTCGCTGAAGCTTTCTTT.

As regards this clonotype: Just one base apart from a much larger clone, this may be a read error. The rearrangement uses TRBV20-1 and TRBJ2-7, with D possibly being TRBD1 (5 bases). Germline CDR1 reads DFQATT; CDR2 reads SNEGSKA (reference sequence). CDR3 length equals 11 residues. The CDR3: CSASDSYEQSF. The CDR3 nucleotides read TGCAGTGCTAGTGACAGTTACGAGCAGTCCTTC.

This clonotype was counted many times. V gene TRBV20-1 combines with J gene TRBJ1-1, with D hard to call. The V gene lost 3 bases and the J gene lost 3 bases, with 11 bases spanning the gap. The CDR3 has 13 amino acids. Germline V gene sequence: CDR1 DFQATT, CDR2 SNEGSKA (reference sequence). CDR3 in DNA: TGCAGTGCTAGCCAAGGTTCGGACACTGAAGCTTTCTTT. This translates into CSASQGSDTEAFF.

This clonotype was seen at least ten times. This sequence joins TRBV20-1 and TRBJ2-7; D is undetermined. The CDR3 length is 13 residues. Germline loops: CDR1 DFQATT, CDR2 SNEGSKA (reference sequence). With 0 bases removed from V and 3 bases from J, the gap between germline ends came to 9 bases. DNA of the CDR3: TGCAGTGCTAGAGATCCAACGAGCTACGAGCAGTACTTC. This gives the protein CSARDPTSYEQYF.

This clonotype was counted at least ten times. V usage is TRBV6-5 and J usage is TRBJ1-5, with unresolved D. In germline, CDR1 is MNHEY, CDR2 SVGAGI. The CDR3 spans 15 residues. Trimming took 2 bases from V and 0 from J, leaving 8 bases between them. The CDR3 here is CASSYGQNSNQPQHF. In nucleotides, the CDR3 is TGTGCCAGCAGTTACGGGCAGAATAGCAATCAGCCCCAGCATTTT.

This chain uses TRBV6-2 or TRBV6-3 with TRBJ1-2; 7 bases fit TRBD1. J gave up 4 bases and V 7 bases, and 9 bases lay outside the gene matches. CDR1 MNHEY and CDR2 SVGEGT come from the germline V gene. The length of the CDR3 is 14 residues. The DNA for the CDR3 is TGTGCCAGCACCGACGACAGGGTGACCTATGGCTACACCTTC. Protein: CASTDDRVTYGYTF.